This T cell receptor (beta chain) comes out of a study of breast tumors, draining lymph nodes, adjacent tissues. The lymph nodes were axillary draining lymph nodes from breast cancer patients. TCRdb reprocessed the multiplex PCR reads via MiXCR and lists one record per CDR3 protein. The sample shows 150,000 to 200,000 distinct CDR3 sequences, about 33% of them seen only once. The ends were cut back, 4 bases at V and 0 bases at J, with 10 bases in the middle. CDR1 and CDR2 (germline): LGHNA, YNFKEQ. This CDR3 is built from 15 residues. This clonotype was seen ten or more times. This TCR came from a female donor with breast cancer. Some clones in this sample may be carry-over from other donors' samples. The chain employs TRBV4-2 and TRBJ2-1; no clear D gene. Sequenced sample: axillary lymph node tissue. The CDR3 sequence: CASSLDLGSYNEQFF. The CDR3 DNA reads TGTGCCAGCAGCCTTGACTTGGGCTCCTACAATGAGCAGTTCTTC.